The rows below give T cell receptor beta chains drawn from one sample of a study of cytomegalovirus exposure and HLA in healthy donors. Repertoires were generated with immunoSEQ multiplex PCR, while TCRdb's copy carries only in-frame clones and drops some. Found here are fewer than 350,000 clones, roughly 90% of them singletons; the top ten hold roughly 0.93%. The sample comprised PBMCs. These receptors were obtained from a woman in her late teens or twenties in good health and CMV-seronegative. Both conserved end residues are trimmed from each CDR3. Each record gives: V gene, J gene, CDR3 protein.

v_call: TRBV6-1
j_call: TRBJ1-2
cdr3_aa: ASSESGGTGYT

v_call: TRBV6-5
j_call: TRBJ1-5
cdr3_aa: ASSYFQFGVLQPQH

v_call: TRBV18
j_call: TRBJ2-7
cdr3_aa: ASSPGRPSPYEQY

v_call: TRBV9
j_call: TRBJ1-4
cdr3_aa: ASSVRGSQLF

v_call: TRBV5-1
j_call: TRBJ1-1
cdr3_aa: ASSPGLSDTEAF

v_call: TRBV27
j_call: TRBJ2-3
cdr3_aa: ASTPHDRGWADTQY

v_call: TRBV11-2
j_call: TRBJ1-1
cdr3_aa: ASSFYTRGRGTEAF

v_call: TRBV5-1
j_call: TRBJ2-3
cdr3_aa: ASSATSVATTDTQY

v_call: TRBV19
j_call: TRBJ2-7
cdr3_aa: ASSLTSPPYEQY

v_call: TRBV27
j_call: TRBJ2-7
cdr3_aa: ASGTGLAGGYTYEQY

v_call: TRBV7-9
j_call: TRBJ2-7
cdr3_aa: ASSLARGQGTYEQY

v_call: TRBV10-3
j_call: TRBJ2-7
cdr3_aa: AISPSRLQQY

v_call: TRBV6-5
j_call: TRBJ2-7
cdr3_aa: ASRTRDRAYEQY

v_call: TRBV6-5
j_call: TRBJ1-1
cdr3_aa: ASRRYFKNTEAF

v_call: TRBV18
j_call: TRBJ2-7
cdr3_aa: ASSPQGQGSVYEQY

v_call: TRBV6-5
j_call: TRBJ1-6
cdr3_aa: ASSRQDPGGSPLH

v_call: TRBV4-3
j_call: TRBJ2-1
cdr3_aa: ASSQSGEGYNEQF

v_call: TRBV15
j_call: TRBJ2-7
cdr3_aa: ATSRALAGTYEQY

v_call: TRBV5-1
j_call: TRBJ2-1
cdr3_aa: ASSSYQSQARHNEQF

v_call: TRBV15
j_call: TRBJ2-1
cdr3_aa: ATSIRSLSLEQF

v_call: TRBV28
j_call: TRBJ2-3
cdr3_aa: ASSSPAGGTDTQY

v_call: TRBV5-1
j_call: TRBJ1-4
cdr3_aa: ASSLTHPPGQSNEKLF

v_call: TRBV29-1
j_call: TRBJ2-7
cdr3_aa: SVGPQGLGEQY

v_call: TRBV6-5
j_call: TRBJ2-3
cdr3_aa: ASSRLAGVYTQY

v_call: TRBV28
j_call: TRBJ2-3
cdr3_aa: ASSLASSSTDTQY

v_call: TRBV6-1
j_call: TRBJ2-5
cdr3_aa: ASSGQGAGETQY

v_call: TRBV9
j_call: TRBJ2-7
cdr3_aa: ASSTGTGPYEQY

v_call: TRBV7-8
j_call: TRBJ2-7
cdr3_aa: ASSLANNVYEQY

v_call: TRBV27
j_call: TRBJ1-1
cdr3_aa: ASSTRTGKVDTEAF

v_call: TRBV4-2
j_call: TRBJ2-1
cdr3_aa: ASSQYAGSSYNEQF

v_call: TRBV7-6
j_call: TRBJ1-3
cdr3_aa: ASSSGAVGPNTIY

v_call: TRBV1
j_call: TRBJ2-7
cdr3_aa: TSSLAGNYEQY

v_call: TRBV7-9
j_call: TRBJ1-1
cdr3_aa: ASSLVQLSEAF

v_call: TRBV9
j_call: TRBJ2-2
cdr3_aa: ASSFELAGGHSTGELF

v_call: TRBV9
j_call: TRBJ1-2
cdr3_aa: ASSVAAGSGSYGYT

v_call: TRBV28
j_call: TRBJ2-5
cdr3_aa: ASSLFRGRWQETQY

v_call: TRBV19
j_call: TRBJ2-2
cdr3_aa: ASSISRGAGELF

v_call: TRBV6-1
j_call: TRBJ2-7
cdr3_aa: ASSGPSTGISYEQY

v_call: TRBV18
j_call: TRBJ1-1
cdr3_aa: ASSSTGNTEAF

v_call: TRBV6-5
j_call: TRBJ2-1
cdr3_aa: ASSYAYQGEQF

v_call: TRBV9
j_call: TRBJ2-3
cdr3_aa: ASSQGRGTDTQY

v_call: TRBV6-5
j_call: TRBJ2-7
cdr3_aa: ASSPGVTRSYEQY

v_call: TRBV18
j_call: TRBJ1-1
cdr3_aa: ASRDGMNTEAF

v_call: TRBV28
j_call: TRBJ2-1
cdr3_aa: ASQKGGRNNEQF

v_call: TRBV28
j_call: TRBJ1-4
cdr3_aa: ASSLRQLNEKLF

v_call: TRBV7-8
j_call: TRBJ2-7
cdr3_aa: ASSPRQGTYEQY

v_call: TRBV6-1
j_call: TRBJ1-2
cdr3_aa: ASSLAAGTSGYT

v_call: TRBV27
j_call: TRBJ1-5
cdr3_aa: ASSSGPGTGGQPQH